What follows are 7 T cell receptor beta chains derived from one specimen sequenced in a study of blood T cell repertoires in COVID-19 (dated by TCRdb to 2018 to 2020). Receptor amplification or capture employed the immunoSEQ multiplex PCR assay. TCRdb obtained this table from immuneACCESS and retained in-frame rearrangements with V and J assigned. These tables miss some clones; where compared with another copy, unresolved V genes account for less than half of the shortfall, and the remainder is unexplained. For this sample the table gives fewer than 400,000 clones, of which 83% were detected only once. The top ten clonotypes cover around 3% of the sample. Sequencing was performed on peripheral blood. The receptors come from a man aged 25-40 years with active or convalescent COVID-19.

A few counts support this clone. The chain employs TRBV25-1 and TRBJ1-4; TRBD1 agrees at 7 bases. The CDR3 has 14 residues. V was clipped by 5 bases and J by 2 bases; unmatched bases: 2. In germline, CDR1 is MGHDK, CDR2 SYGVNS. This CDR3 reads CASSRDSTNEKLFF. CDR3 nucleotide sequence: TGTGCCAGCAGTAGGGACAGCACTAATGAAAAACTGTTTTTT.

The gene calls are TRBV3-1 (or the pseudogene TRBV3-2) and TRBJ1-1; D gene unclear. CDR1 is LGHDT, CDR2 YNNKEL, per germline (reference sequence). The CDR3 has 13 residues. The V end was cut by 2 bases, the J end by 4 bases, with 8 bases between. CDR3 protein: CASSQSRGTEAFF. In DNA, the CDR3 is TGTGCCAGCAGCCAATCACGGGGCACTGAAGCTTTCTTT.

The CDR3 sequence: CASSQYPGNTIYF. The CDR3 DNA reads TGCGCCAGCAGCCAATATCCTGGAAACACCATATATTTT. The chain uses TRBV4-3 and TRBJ1-3; D is uncertain. Deletions cut 2 bases from V and 2 bases from J, with 4 bases between. This CDR3 spans 13 amino acids. From germline, CDR1 is LGHNA and CDR2 YSLEER.

The gene calls are TRBV5-4 and TRBJ2-7; 7 nucleotides line up with TRBD2. The ends lost 4 bases at V and 4 bases at J; junction bases unmatched: 14. This CDR3 has 16 residues. Germline loops: CDR1 SGHNT, CDR2 YYREEE (reference sequence). This chain's CDR3 is CASSRDVDPGGYEQYF. Here the CDR3 DNA reads TGTGCCAGCAGCCGGGACGTGGATCCCGGGGGGTACGAGCAGTACTTC.

The chain is built from TRBV6-2 or TRBV6-3 and TRBJ2-1; 10 bases fit TRBD2. The germline V gene encodes CDR1 MNHEY and CDR2 SVGEGT. This CDR3 has 15 amino acids. J lost 10 bases, V lost 5 bases, and 11 bases had no gene match. The CDR3 is CASSQALAGTSEQFF. The CDR3 DNA reads TGTGCCAGCAGTCAAGCACTAGCGGGGACTTCAGAGCAGTTCTTC.

V gene TRBV3-1 (or the pseudogene TRBV3-2) combines with J gene TRBJ1-6, with D maybe TRBD1 (5 bases). Germline CDR1 reads LGHDT; CDR2 reads YNNKEL (reference sequence). V gave up 4 bases and J gave up 9 bases, with 13 bases separating them. The CDR3 contains 14 residues. In DNA form, the CDR3 reads TGTGCCAGCAGCCTAGCAGGGTTACGTTCACCCCTCCACTTT. Protein: CASSLAGLRSPLHF.

The CDR3: CASSYLRDTEAFF. The DNA of the CDR3 is TGTGCCAGCAGCTATTTGCGGGACACTGAAGCTTTCTTT. The chain is built from TRBV9 and TRBJ1-1; no definite D call. Germline V gene data show CDR1 as SGDLS and CDR2 as YYNGEE. This CDR3 comprises 13 residues. V lost 4 bases and J 3 bases, leaving 10 bases between the germline ends.